This T cell receptor beta chain is from a study of blood T cell repertoires in COVID-19. About the research overall: Both acute and convalescent COVID-19 samples were obtained from the United States, Italy and Spain. In each case, the material was cDNA or gDNA derived from T cells, B-cell-depleted T cells, or PBMCs.

Germline CDR1 is SGDLS and CDR2 is YYNGEE. This CDR3 is 18 amino acids long. With V trimmed by 0 bases and J by 4 bases, 15 bases remained unmatched. Membership in each cohort depended on participant-reported clinical history. Original data processing: Quantification of nucleated cells was approximated via reference gene primer amplification. Data came from immunoSEQ multiplex PCR; TCRdb stores just in-frame clones and leaves some out. Clonal size and the V and J genes are those of that table, whereas D and trimming came from the DNA. The sample contains about 430,000 clones, nearly 90% of which appear only once.

The sample taken for sequencing was PBMCs or T cells enriched from blood (not recorded which). This TCR was recovered from a woman younger than 35 who had been exposed to COVID-19. The J gene is TRBJ1-2, the V gene TRBV9; 7 positions agree with TRBD1. CDR3 sequence (DNA): TGTGCCAGCAGCGTAGCTACGGGACAGCTCAAGACAGGCTATGGCTACACCTTC. Its translation: CASSVATGQLKTGYGYTF.